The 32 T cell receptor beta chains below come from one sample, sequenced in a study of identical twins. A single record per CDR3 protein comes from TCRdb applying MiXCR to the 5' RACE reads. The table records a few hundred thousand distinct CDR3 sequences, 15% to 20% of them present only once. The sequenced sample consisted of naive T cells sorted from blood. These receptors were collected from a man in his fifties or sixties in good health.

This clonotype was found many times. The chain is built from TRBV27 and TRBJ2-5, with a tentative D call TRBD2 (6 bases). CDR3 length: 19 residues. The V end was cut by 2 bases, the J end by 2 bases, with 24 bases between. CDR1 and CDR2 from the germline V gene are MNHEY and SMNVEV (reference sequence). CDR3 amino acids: CASSLDGAGRTTPQETQYF. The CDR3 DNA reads TGTGCCAGCAGTTTAGATGGGGCGGGGAGGACGACACCTCAAGAGACCCAGTACTTC.

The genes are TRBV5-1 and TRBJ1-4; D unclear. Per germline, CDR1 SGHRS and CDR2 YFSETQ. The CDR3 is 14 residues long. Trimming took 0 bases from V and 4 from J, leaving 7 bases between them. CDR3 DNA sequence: TGCGCCAGCAGCTTGGAGCGCTTTAATGAAAAACTGTTTTTT. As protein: CASSLERFNEKLFF.

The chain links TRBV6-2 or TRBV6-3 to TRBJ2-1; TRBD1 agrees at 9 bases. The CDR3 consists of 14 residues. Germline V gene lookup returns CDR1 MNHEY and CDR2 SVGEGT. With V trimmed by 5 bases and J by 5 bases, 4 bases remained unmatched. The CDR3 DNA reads TGTGCCAGCAGTCACAGGGGGCTTGACAATGAGCAGTTCTTC. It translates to CASSHRGLDNEQFF.

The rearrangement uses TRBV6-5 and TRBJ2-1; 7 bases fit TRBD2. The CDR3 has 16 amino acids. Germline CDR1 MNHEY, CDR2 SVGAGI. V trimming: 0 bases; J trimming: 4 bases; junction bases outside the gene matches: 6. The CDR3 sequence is CASSYSFGGGYNEQFF. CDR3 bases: TGTGCCAGCAGTTACTCTTTTGGGGGGGGGTACAATGAGCAGTTCTTC.

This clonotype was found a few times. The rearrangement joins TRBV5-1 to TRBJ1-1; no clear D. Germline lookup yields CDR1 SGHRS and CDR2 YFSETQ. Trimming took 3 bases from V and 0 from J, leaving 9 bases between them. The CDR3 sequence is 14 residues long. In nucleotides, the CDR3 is TGCGCCAGCAGCTCTAGAGTCATGAACACTGAAGCTTTCTTT. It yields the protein CASSSRVMNTEAFF.

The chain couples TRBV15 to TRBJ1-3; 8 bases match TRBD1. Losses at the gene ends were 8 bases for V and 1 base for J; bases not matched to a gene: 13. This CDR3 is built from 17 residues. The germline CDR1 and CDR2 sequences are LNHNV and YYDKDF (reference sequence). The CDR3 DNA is TGTGCCACCGAGAACCTTTCTGACAGGGGATCTGGAAACACCATATATTTT. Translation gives CATENLSDRGSGNTIYF.

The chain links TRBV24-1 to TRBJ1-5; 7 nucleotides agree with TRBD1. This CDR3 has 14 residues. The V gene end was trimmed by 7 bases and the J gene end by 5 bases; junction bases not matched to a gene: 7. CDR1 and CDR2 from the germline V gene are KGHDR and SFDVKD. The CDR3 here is CATSQTGTHQPQHF. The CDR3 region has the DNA TGTGCCACCAGCCAGACAGGGACGCATCAGCCCCAGCATTTT.

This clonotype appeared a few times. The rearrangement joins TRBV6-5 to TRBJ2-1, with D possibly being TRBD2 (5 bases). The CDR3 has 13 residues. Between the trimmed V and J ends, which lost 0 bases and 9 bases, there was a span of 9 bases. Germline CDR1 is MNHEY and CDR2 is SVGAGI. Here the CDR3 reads CASSYSPSIEQFF. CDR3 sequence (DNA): TGTGCCAGCAGTTACTCTCCTAGCATTGAGCAGTTCTTC.

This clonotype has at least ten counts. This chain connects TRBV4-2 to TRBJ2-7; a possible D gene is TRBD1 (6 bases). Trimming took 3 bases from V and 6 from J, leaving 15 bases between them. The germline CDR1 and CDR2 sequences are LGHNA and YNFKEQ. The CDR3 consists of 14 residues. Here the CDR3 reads CASSHGYRGGEQYF. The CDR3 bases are TGTGCCAGCAGCCATGGTTATCGAGGGGGCGAGCAGTACTTC.

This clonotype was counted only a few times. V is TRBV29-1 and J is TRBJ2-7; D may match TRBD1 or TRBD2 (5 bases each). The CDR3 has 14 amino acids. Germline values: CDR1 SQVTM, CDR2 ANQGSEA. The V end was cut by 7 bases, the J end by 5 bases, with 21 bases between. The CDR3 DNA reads TGCAGCGCCGGGACCGATCCACTTAACGACGAGCAGTACTTC. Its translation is CSAGTDPLNDEQYF.

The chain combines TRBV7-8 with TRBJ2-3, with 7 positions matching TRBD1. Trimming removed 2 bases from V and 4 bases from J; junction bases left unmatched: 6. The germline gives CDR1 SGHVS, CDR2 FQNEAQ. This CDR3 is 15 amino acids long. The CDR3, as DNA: TGTGCCAGCAGCTTATCTCCAGGGGGAGCAGATACGCAGTATTTT. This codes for CASSLSPGGADTQYF.

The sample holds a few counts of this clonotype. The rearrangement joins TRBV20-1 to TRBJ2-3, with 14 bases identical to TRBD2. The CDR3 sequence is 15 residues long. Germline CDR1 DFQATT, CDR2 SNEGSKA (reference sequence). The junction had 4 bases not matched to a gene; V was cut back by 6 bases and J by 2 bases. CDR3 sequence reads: CSALGLAGDTDTQYF. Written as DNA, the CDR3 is TGCAGTGCCTTGGGACTAGCGGGGGACACAGATACGCAGTATTTT.

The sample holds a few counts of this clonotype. CDR3 coding DNA: TGCGCCAGCAGCTCCGGGACAGGGTTTCAGTACGAGCAGTACTTC. Its translation is CASSSGTGFQYEQYF. The chain employs TRBV5-1 and TRBJ2-7; 9 positions match TRBD1. The CDR3 runs to 15 residues. Trimming at V came to 3 bases and at J to 4 bases, leaving 8 bases not matched to a gene. Germline loops: CDR1 SGHRS, CDR2 YFSETQ.

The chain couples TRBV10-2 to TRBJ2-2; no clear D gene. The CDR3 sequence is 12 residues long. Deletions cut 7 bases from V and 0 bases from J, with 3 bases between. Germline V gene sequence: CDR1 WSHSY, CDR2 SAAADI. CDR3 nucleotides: TGCGCCAGCACTTCGAACACCGGGGAGCTGTTTTTT. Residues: CASTSNTGELFF.

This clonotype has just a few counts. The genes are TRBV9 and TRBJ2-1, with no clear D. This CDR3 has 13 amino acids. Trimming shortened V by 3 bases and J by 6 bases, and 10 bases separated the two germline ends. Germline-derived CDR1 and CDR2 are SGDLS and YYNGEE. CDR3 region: CASSAEVGNEQFF. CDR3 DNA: TGTGCCAGCAGCGCCGAGGTAGGCAATGAGCAGTTCTTC.

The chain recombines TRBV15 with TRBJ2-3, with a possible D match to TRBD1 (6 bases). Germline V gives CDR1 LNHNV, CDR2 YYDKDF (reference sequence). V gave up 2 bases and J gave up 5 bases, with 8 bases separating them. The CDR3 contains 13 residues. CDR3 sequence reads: CATSRRTVDTQYF. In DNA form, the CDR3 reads TGTGCCACCAGCAGAAGGACAGTAGATACGCAGTATTTT.

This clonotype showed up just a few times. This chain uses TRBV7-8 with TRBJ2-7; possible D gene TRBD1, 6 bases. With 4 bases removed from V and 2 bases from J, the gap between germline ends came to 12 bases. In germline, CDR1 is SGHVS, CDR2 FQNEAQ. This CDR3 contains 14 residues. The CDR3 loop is CASSSYRAPYEQYF. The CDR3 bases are TGTGCCAGCAGCTCTTACAGGGCTCCCTACGAGCAGTACTTC.

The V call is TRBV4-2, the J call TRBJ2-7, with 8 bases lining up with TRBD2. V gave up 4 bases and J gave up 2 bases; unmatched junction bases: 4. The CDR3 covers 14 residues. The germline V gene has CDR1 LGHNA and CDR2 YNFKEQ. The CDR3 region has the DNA TGTGCCAGCAGCCCCACGCGGGGGGCCTACGAGCAGTACTTC. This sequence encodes CASSPTRGAYEQYF.

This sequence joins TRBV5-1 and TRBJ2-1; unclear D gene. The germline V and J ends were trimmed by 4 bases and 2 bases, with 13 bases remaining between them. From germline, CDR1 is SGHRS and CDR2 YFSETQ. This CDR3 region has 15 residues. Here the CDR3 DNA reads TGCGCCAGCAGCCCTTCGCAAGGGCCCTACAATGAGCAGTTCTTC. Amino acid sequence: CASSPSQGPYNEQFF. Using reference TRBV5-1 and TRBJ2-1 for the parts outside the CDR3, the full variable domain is KAGVTQTPRYLIKTRGQQVTLSCSPISGHRSVSWYQQTPGQGLQFLFEYFSETQRNKGNFPGRFSGRQFSNSRSEMNVSTLELGDSALYLCASSPSQGPYNEQFFGPGTRLTVL.

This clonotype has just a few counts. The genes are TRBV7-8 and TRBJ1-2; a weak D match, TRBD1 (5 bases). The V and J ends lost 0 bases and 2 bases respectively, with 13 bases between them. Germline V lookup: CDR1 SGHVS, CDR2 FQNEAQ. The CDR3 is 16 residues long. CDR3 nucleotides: TGTGCCAGCAGCTTAGCCCGGGCAGGGCTCAACTATGGCTACACCTTC. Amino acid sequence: CASSLARAGLNYGYTF.

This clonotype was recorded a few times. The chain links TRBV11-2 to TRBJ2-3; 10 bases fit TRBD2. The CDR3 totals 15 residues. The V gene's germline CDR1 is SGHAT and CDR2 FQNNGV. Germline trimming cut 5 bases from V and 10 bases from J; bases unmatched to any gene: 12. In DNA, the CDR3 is TGTGCCAGCAGCCACAATCCTAGCGGGGGAGTTGCGCAGTATTTT. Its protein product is CASSHNPSGGVAQYF.

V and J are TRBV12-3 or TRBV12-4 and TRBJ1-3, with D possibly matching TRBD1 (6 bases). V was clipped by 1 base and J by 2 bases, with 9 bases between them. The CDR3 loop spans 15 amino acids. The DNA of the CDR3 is TGTGCCAGCAGTTTAGATTCAGGGGCTGGAAACACCATATATTTT. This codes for CASSLDSGAGNTIYF.

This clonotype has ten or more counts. The CDR3 DNA sequence: TGCGCCAGCAGCCAACAACAGGGTCCCAACTATGGCTACACCTTC. This gives the protein CASSQQQGPNYGYTF. The rearrangement links TRBV4-3 to TRBJ1-2; maybe TRBD1 (6 bases). The CDR3 spans 15 residues. The V gene's germline CDR1 is LGHNA and CDR2 YSLEER. Trimming took off 2 bases at V and 2 bases at J, with 12 bases between the two ends.

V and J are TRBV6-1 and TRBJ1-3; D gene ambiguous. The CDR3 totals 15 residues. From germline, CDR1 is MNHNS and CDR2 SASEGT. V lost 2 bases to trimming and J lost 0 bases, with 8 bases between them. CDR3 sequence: CASSELALSGNTIYF. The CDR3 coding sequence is TGTGCCAGCAGTGAACTGGCACTCTCTGGAAACACCATATATTTT.

In DNA, the CDR3 is TGTGCCAGCAGCGTAGCTACGTCTAGCGGGAGGCCGTTCTCCTACAATGAGCAGTTCTTC. It translates to CASSVATSSGRPFSYNEQFF. V and J are TRBV9 and TRBJ2-1; the match to TRBD2 covers 11 bases. Germline lookup yields CDR1 SGDLS and CDR2 YYNGEE. V gave up 0 bases and J gave up 0 bases; unmatched junction bases: 11. The CDR3 covers 20 residues.

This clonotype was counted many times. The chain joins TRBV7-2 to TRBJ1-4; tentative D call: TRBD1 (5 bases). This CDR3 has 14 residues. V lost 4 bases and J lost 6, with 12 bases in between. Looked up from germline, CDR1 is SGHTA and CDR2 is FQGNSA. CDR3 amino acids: CASSSGGWDEKLFF. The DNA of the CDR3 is TGTGCCAGCAGCTCGGGGGGGTGGGATGAAAAACTGTTTTTT.

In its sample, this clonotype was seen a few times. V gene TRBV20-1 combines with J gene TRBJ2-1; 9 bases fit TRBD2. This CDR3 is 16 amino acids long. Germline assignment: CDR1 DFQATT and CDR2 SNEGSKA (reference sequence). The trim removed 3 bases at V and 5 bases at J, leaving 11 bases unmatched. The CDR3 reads CSARVSGGRAHNEQFF. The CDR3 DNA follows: TGCAGTGCTAGGGTTAGCGGCGGGAGGGCACACAATGAGCAGTTCTTC.

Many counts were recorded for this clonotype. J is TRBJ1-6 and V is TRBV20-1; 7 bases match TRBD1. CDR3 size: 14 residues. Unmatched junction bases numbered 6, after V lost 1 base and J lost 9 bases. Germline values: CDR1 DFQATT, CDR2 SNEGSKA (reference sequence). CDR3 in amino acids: CSARGGTDSSPLHF. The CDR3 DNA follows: TGCAGTGCTAGAGGGGGGACAGATAGTTCACCCCTCCACTTT.

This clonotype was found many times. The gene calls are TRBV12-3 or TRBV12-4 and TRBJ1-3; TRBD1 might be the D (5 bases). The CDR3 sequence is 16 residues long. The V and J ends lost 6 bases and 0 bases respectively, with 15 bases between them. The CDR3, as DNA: TGTGCCAGCAGCTACCTCGGGACGAACTCTGGAAACACCATATATTTT. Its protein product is CASSYLGTNSGNTIYF.

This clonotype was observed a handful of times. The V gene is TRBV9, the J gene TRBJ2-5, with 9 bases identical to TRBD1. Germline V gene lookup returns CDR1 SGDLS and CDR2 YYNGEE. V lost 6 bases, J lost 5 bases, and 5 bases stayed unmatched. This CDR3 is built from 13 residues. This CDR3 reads CASTTGTGETQYF. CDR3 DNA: TGTGCCAGCACCACCGGGACAGGGGAGACCCAGTACTTC.

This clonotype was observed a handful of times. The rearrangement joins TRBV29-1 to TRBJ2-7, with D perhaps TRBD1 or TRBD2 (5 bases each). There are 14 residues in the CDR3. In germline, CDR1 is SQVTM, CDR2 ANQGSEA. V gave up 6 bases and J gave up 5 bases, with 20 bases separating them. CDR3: CSVRGQGGNHEQYF. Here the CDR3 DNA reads TGCAGCGTCCGAGGGCAGGGTGGGAACCACGAGCAGTACTTC.

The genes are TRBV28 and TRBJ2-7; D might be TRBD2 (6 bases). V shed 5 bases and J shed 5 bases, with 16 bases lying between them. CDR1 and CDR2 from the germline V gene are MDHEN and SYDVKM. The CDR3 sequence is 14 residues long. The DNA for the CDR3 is TGTGCCAGCAGTGACAATCGGGGGAATGACGAGCAGTACTTC. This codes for CASSDNRGNDEQYF.